Listed below are T cell receptor beta chains from one sample, sequenced in a study of T cell clones after liver transplantation. Assay used: immunoSEQ multiplex PCR; TCRdb lists only in-frame clones, some missing. The sample yields approximately 55,000 clones, over 55% seen once. The sample here was CD4+ T cells from blood, taken roughly 56 months after liver transplant. Receptor source: a human patient who received a liver transplant. T cells may partly derive from the graft donor. CDR3s include the opening cysteine and the closing phenylalanine or tryptophan.

TRBV19,TRBJ2-7,CASSPPGSLTYEQYF
TRBV2,TRBJ2-5,CASRRLAGGSGQETQYF
TRBV19,TRBJ1-2,CASSIQGAGGYTF
TRBV5-1,TRBJ2-7,CASSLGMGGTYEQYF
TRBV11-2,TRBJ1-2,CASSPGGPYGYTF
TRBV6-5,TRBJ1-6,CASRLVRDRNSPLHF
TRBV7-3,TRBJ2-1,CASSLRGNEQFF
TRBV25-1,TRBJ2-1,CASSEPGPSYNEQFF
TRBV28,TRBJ1-5,CASSSRLHQPQHF
TRBV6-1,TRBJ1-1,CASSEQGYGSTEAFF
TRBV19,TRBJ1-6,CASSTVQWGSPLHF
TRBV9,TRBJ2-3,CASSVDLPSTDTQYF
TRBV10-2,TRBJ2-7,CASSELDRFSYEQYF
TRBV4-1,TRBJ1-1,CASSLSTVMNTEAFF
TRBV2,TRBJ1-1,CASSGIGMGAFF
TRBV5-1,TRBJ2-7,CASSLDRGITNEQYF
TRBV10-3,TRBJ2-7,CATSVQAFYEQYF
TRBV19,TRBJ1-5,CASSPGQGGNQPQHF
TRBV19,TRBJ1-6,CASISGNNSPLHF
TRBV7-9,TRBJ2-7,CASSRGAVSSYEQYF
TRBV28,TRBJ2-5,CASSPWAGGFQETQYF
TRBV18,TRBJ1-2,CASSNSGGDGYTF
TRBV2,TRBJ1-1,CASSEAGGITEAFF
TRBV7-9,TRBJ1-2,CASSLEWQGDGYTF
TRBV5-1,TRBJ1-5,CASSNFQGGQPQHF
TRBV4-1,TRBJ2-3,CASSPEGTKWDTQYF
TRBV6-1,TRBJ1-3,CASSEKASAGNTIYF
TRBV13,TRBJ2-7,CASSPSYTYEQYF
TRBV11-2,TRBJ2-1,CASSRERGNEQFF
TRBV9,TRBJ2-5,CASSVGPRETQYF
TRBV5-5,TRBJ1-1,CASSFSMNTEAFF
TRBV2,TRBJ2-3,CASRPGRGLDYTQYF
TRBV18,TRBJ1-3,CASSPSGNTIYF
TRBV18,TRBJ2-1,CASSPMQGASYEQFF
TRBV5-1,TRBJ1-6,CASSLELAGMNSPLHF
TRBV10-3,TRBJ1-6,CAISAIRDSSYNSPLHF
TRBV11-1,TRBJ2-2,CASSLVGHTGELFF
TRBV6-6,TRBJ2-3,CASSAPDSPSTDTQYF
TRBV2,TRBJ2-3,CASSETGVKIDTQYF
TRBV19,TRBJ2-4,CASSMDRENIQYF
TRBV25-1,TRBJ1-2,CASSGVYGYTF